This entry lists 21 T cell receptor beta chains sequenced from one sample in a study of T-cell memory formation after mild COVID-19. Using its own MiXCR run on the 5' RACE reads, TCRdb lists one record per CDR3 protein. The data hold tens of thousands of distinct CDR3 sequences, with roughly 15% observed a single time. Sequencing was performed on PBMCs or a T cell subset sorted from them (not recorded which). These receptors were collected from a man aged 18 to 30 who had mild COVID-19 (a few samples of this study predate the infection). Cell type and time point are not known.

This chain uses TRBV4-1 with TRBJ1-2; D unresolved. The germline V gene encodes CDR1 MGHRA and CDR2 YSYEKL. The V gene lost 3 bases and the J gene lost 2 bases, with 4 bases spanning the gap. The CDR3 loop spans 12 amino acids. The CDR3 bases are TGCGCCAGCAGCCATGGAAACTATGGCTACACCTTC. It encodes CASSHGNYGYTF.

V gene TRBV9 combines with J gene TRBJ1-1; the match to TRBD1 covers 7 bases. The CDR3 contains 13 residues. Germline V CDR1 and CDR2: SGDLS, YYNGEE. The J segment lost 6 bases and the V segment lost 5 bases, leaving 7 bases of the junction unmatched. The CDR3 region has the DNA TGTGCCAGCAGGGGAGACAGGGTAGCTGAAGCTTTCTTT. It is translated as CASRGDRVAEAFF.

About this clonotype: The junction does not match germline at one end; this may be a read error. J is TRBJ1-2 and V is TRBV11-2; D is possibly TRBD1 (6 bases). CDR1 SGHAT and CDR2 FQNNGV come from the germline V gene. The CDR3 runs to 14 residues. The CDR3 DNA follows: TGTGCCAGCAGCCTAGAGGGGGGATACTATGGCTACACCTTC. Residues: CASSLEGGYYGYTF.

The genes are TRBV6-2 or TRBV6-3 and TRBJ1-1; D uncertain. Germline CDR1 reads MNHEY; CDR2 reads SVGEGT. Deletions cut 0 bases from V and 0 bases from J, with 8 bases between. The CDR3 is made up of 15 amino acids. The CDR3 sequence is CASSYSDPLNTEAFF. CDR3 sequence (DNA): TGTGCCAGCAGTTACTCGGACCCCCTGAACACTGAAGCTTTCTTT.

The chain couples TRBV7-9 to TRBJ2-3; D remains ambiguous. The CDR3 sequence is 15 residues long. Trimming pared 4 bases from V and 2 bases from J, leaving 13 bases between. CDR1 and CDR2 from the germline V gene are SEHNR and FQNEAQ (reference sequence). CDR3 DNA: TGTGCCAGCAGCTCCGCGTTGTTACCCACAGATACGCAGTATTTT. Translating gives CASSSALLPTDTQYF.

The chain links TRBV3-1 to TRBJ1-2; 7 bases map to TRBD1. Germline values: CDR1 LGHDT, CDR2 YNNKEL (reference sequence). The CDR3 is made up of 15 amino acids. J was trimmed by 1 base and V by 3 bases; bases with no gene match: 5. Here the CDR3 reads CASSHGTEFNYGYTF. CDR3 coding DNA: TGTGCCAGCAGCCACGGGACAGAATTTAACTATGGCTACACCTTC.

This chain connects TRBV6-2 or TRBV6-3 to TRBJ2-4, with 8 positions matching TRBD2. CDR1 and CDR2 (germline): MNHEY, SVGEGT. The CDR3 has 14 amino acids. With 2 bases clipped from V and 6 bases from J, the junction kept 3 bases outside the gene matches. CDR3 DNA: TGTGCCAGCAGTTACGGCGGGGGGCTAAACATTCAGTACTTC. It encodes CASSYGGGLNIQYF.

This clonotype was counted between two and nine times. The chain combines TRBV6-2 or TRBV6-3 with TRBJ2-4; weak D call: TRBD1 (7 bases). Germline CDR1 and CDR2: MNHEY and SVGEGT. Between the trimmed V and J ends, which lost 8 bases and 2 bases, there was a span of 13 bases. The CDR3 runs 14 residues. The CDR3 sequence: CASQGGSSKNIQYF. In nucleotides, the CDR3 is TGTGCCAGCCAGGGGGGAAGCTCCAAAAACATTCAGTACTTC.

The DNA of the CDR3 is TGTGCCAGCAGCCTGGGAGGGCAGGGACACACCATATATTTT. Amino acid sequence: CASSLGGQGHTIYF. The chain uses TRBV7-9 and TRBJ1-3; possibly TRBD1 for D (5 bases). There are 14 residues in the CDR3. The germline CDR1 and CDR2 sequences are SEHNR and FQNEAQ (reference sequence). V lost 5 bases and J lost 8, with 16 bases in between.

Many counts were recorded for this clonotype. V usage is TRBV4-3 and J usage is TRBJ2-1; the D is unclear. V lost 3 bases to trimming and J lost 2 bases, with 11 bases between them. This CDR3 contains 15 residues. Germline CDR1 is LGHNA and CDR2 is YSLEER. The CDR3 is CASSQKADPYNEQFF. For the CDR3, the DNA is TGCGCCAGCAGCCAGAAGGCCGACCCCTACAATGAGCAGTTCTTC.

This clonotype has a single count. The chain employs TRBV6-1 and TRBJ1-4; no clear D gene. CDR3 length: 16 residues. V shed 3 bases and J shed 5 bases, with 16 bases lying between them. CDR1 is MNHNS and CDR2 is SASEGT in the germline V gene. The CDR3 DNA follows: TGTGCCAGCAGTGACGAGGACGCGCCTCCGAATGAAAAACTGTTTTTT. Protein: CASSDEDAPPNEKLFF.

The J gene is TRBJ2-2, the V gene TRBV12-3 or TRBV12-4; TRBD2 might be the D (6 bases). This CDR3 is built from 16 residues. V lost 5 bases to trimming and J lost 6 bases, with 19 bases between them. Here the CDR3 reads CASSPPGPTGAGELFF. The CDR3 DNA sequence: TGTGCCAGCAGTCCCCCTGGGCCGACGGGGGCCGGGGAGCTGTTTTTT.

Only a few counts were recorded for this clonotype. The J gene is TRBJ2-7, the V gene TRBV7-2, with TRBD2 matching over 11 bases. Germline CDR1 is SGHTA and CDR2 is FQGNSA. V trimming: 1 base; J trimming: 2 bases; junction bases outside the gene matches: 7. CDR3 length equals 17 residues. The CDR3 coding sequence is TGTGCCAGCAGCTTAGACTGGGCTAGCGGGGGGACCTACGAGCAGTACTTC. Translation: CASSLDWASGGTYEQYF.

The genes are TRBV6-2 or TRBV6-3 and TRBJ1-5, with unresolved D. The CDR3 is 13 amino acids. With 4 bases removed from V and 7 bases from J, the gap between germline ends came to 11 bases. Germline V gene data show CDR1 as MNHEY and CDR2 as SVGEGT. The CDR3 DNA reads as TGTGCCAGCAGTTTTCCGGGAGCGCAGCCCCAGCATTTT. Its translation is CASSFPGAQPQHF.

The chain recombines TRBV4-2 with TRBJ1-1; D is perhaps TRBD1 (5 bases). The CDR3 runs to 18 residues. V was cut by 0 bases and J by 2 bases, with 19 bases left in between. Germline V gene lookup returns CDR1 LGHNA and CDR2 YNFKEQ. The DNA for the CDR3 is TGTGCCAGCAGCCAAGATGAGCGGGCTACAGGTCTTAACACTGAAGCTTTCTTT. It codes for CASSQDERATGLNTEAFF.

For the CDR3, the DNA is TGTGCCAGCAGCCGCGACAGGGTCGGTTCCTACGAGCAGTACGTC. The encoded protein is CASSRDRVGSYEQYV. The rearrangement links TRBV5-6 to TRBJ2-7, with 7 bases fitting TRBD1. J lost 1 base, V lost 4 bases, and 8 bases had no gene match. The germline V gene has CDR1 SGHDT and CDR2 YYEEEE. This CDR3 is 15 amino acids long.

This clonotype was counted only a few times. V and J are TRBV7-9 and TRBJ2-2; TRBD1 matches 7 bases. The germline V gene encodes CDR1 SEHNR and CDR2 FQNEAQ (reference sequence). Germline trimming cut 1 base from V and 6 bases from J; bases unmatched to any gene: 8. There are 16 residues in the CDR3. CDR3 in DNA: TGTGCCAGCAGCTTAGTCCCGACAGGGTACGCCGGGGAGCTGTTTTTT. This sequence encodes CASSLVPTGYAGELFF. Filled out from reference TRBV7-9 and TRBJ2-2, the complete variable domain reads DTGVSQNPRHKITKRGQNVTFRCDPISEHNRLYWYRQTLGQGPEFLTYFQNEAQLEKSRLLSDRFSAERPKGSFSTLEIQRTEQGDSAMYLCASSLVPTGYAGELFFGEGSRLTVL.

V and J are TRBV27 and TRBJ2-7, with D perhaps TRBD1 (5 bases). Germline lookup yields CDR1 MNHEY and CDR2 SMNVEV (reference sequence). Trimming pared 5 bases from V and 0 bases from J, leaving 14 bases between. This CDR3 is built from 15 residues. The CDR3 bases are TGTGCCAGCAGTGTGTTACCAGGGAACTCCTACGAGCAGTACTTC. Protein: CASSVLPGNSYEQYF.

The rearrangement links TRBV5-5 to TRBJ2-1, with D possibly TRBD1 on 6 matching bases. Between the trimmed V and J ends, which lost 0 bases and 0 bases, there was a span of 10 bases. Looked up from germline, CDR1 is SGHKS and CDR2 is YYEKEE (reference sequence). This CDR3 contains 16 residues. This chain's CDR3 is CASSLAGASSYNEQFF. The DNA for the CDR3 is TGTGCCAGCAGCTTGGCAGGGGCGAGCTCCTACAATGAGCAGTTCTTC.

CDR3 in DNA: TGTGCCAGCAGTTATGGGGAGGTCTACGAGCAGTACGTC. It encodes CASSYGEVYEQYV. The chain links TRBV6-2 or TRBV6-3 to TRBJ2-7, with D possibly being TRBD2 (6 bases). Germline lookup yields CDR1 MNHEY and CDR2 SVGEGT. The V and J ends lost 3 bases and 3 bases respectively, with 9 bases between them. The CDR3 runs 13 residues.

The gene calls are TRBV9 and TRBJ2-5; unclear D gene. Deletions cut 3 bases from V and 5 bases from J, with 11 bases between. Germline V gene lookup returns CDR1 SGDLS and CDR2 YYNGEE. The CDR3 is made up of 13 amino acids. The CDR3 DNA is TGTGCCAGCAGCGATAGGGTCTGGGAGACCCAGTACTTC. This gives the protein CASSDRVWETQYF.